This TCR beta chain was identified during a study of CD8+ T cells in alopecia areata. Study context: Each of the treated patients was given oral tofacitinib, 5 to 10 mg twice daily, for moderate-to-severe alopecia areata.

Indicated treatment: oral pan-JAK inhibitor, 5-10 mg twice daily. In alopecia areata patients, both lesional scalp punch biopsies and peripheral blood were collected. Germline V CDR1 and CDR2: LGHNA, YSLEER. The CDR3 sequence is 15 residues long. V shed 1 base and J shed 4 bases, with 12 bases lying between them. General study findings and limits: Lesional scalp displayed greater clonality than normal scalp, most notably in alopecia totalis/universalis.

The sample holds a few counts of this clone. Antigen unknown. cDNA reverse transcribed from extracted RNA served as the sequencing template. Only in-frame clones appear in the TCRdb table, and some are missing; sequencing was by immunoSEQ multiplex PCR. The sample lists about 190,000 clones, roughly 60% occurring once. Material: CD4+ T cells sorted from blood, obtained at week 24, from a patient treated with tofacitinib. The receptor was derived from a human donor with alopecia areata. V gene TRBV4-3 combines with J gene TRBJ2-3; either TRBD1 or TRBD2 may supply D (6 bases each). Here the CDR3 reads CASSQGGGGSDTQYF. The CDR3 DNA follows: TGCGCCAGCAGCCAAGGAGGGGGAGGCTCAGATACGCAGTATTTT.